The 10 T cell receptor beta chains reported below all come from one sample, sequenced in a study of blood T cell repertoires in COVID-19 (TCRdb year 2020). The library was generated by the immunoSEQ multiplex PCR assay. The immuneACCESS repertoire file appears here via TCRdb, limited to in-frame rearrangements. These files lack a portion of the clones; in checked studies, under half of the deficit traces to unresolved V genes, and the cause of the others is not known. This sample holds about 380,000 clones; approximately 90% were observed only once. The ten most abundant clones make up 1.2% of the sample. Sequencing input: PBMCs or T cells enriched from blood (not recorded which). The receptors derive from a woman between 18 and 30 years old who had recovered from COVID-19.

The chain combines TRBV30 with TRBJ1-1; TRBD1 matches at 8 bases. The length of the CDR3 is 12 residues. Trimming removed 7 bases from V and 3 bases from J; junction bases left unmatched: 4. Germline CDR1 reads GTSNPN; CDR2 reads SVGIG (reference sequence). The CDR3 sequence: CASRGRDTEAFF. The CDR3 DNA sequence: TGTGCCTCCAGGGGGCGGGACACTGAAGCTTTCTTT.

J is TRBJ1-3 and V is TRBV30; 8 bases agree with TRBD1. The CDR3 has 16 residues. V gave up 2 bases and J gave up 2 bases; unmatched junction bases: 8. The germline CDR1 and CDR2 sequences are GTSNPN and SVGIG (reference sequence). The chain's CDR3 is CAWSSPDRVAGNTIYF. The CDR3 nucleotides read TGTGCCTGGAGTTCCCCGGACAGGGTAGCTGGAAACACCATATATTTT.

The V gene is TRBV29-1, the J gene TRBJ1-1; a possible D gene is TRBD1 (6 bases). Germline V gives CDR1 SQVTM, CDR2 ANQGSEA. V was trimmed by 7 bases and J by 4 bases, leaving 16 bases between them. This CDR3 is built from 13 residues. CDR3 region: CSARGGRGTEAFF. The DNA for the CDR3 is TGCAGCGCCCGCGGGGGGCGGGGCACTGAAGCTTTCTTT.

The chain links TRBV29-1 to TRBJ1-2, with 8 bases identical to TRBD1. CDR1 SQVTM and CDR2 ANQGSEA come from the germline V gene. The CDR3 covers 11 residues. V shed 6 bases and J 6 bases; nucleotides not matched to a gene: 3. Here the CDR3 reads CSVTGGDGYTF. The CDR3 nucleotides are TGCAGCGTAACAGGGGGGGATGGCTACACCTTC.

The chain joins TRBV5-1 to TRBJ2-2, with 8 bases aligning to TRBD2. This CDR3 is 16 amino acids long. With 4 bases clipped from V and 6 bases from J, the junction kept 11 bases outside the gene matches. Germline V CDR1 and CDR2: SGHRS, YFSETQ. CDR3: CASSPWGGGPPGELFF. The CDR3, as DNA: TGCGCCAGCAGCCCTTGGGGCGGGGGGCCGCCCGGGGAGCTGTTTTTT.

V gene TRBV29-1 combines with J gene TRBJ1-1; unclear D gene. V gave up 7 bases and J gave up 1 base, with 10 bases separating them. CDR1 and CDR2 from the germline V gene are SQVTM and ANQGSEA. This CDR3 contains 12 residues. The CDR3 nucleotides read TGCAGCGCTCACCCCGGGAACACTGAAGCTTTCTTT. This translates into CSAHPGNTEAFF.

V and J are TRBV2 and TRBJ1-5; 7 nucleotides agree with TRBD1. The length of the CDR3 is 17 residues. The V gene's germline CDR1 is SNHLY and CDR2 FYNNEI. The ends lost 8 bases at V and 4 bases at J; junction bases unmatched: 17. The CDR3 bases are TGTGCCAGCGGGGAATTCCGGGACAGCTTTTTTAATCAGCCCCAGCATTTT. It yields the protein CASGEFRDSFFNQPQHF.

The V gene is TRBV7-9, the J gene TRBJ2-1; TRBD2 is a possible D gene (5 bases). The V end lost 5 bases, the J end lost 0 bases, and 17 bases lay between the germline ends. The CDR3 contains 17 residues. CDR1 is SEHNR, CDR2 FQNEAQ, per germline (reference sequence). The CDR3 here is CASSPRGLRSSYNEQFF. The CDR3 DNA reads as TGTGCCAGCAGCCCCAGAGGGTTGCGGAGCTCCTACAATGAGCAGTTCTTC.

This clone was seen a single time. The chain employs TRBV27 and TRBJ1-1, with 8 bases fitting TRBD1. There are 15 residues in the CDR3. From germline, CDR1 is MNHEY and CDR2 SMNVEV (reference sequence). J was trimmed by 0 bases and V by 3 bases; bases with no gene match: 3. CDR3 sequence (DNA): TGTGCCAGCAGTTTGACAGGGGTCTTGAACACTGAAGCTTTCTTT. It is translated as CASSLTGVLNTEAFF.

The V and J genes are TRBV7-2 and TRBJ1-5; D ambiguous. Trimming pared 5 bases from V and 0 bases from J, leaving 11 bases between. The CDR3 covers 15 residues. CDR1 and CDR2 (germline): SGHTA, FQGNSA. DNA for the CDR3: TGTGCCAGCAGCCAAGCGCCTTATAGCAATCAGCCCCAGCATTTT. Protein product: CASSQAPYSNQPQHF.